This T cell receptor (beta chain) comes out of a study of OX40 agonist ivuxolimab in advanced cancers. Study-wide background: Mean age 60 years, range about 23 to 85; around 80% male. Of the participants, around 43% had some prior anti-PD-1, anti-PD-L1 or anti-CTLA-4 therapy, which was allowed. Study-wide points: Among the least clonally expanded were partial responders at 0.1-3.0 mg/kg.

Samples of blood were obtained at baseline, on cycle 4 day 1, and on cycle 7 day 1. The assay was immunoSEQ multiplex PCR, and TCRdb's table has in-frame clones only and misses some. Of approximately 26,000 clones in the sample, 80% were seen once. Comment on this clone: Its antigen is undetermined.

Sequencing was performed on CD4+ or CD8+ T cells sorted from blood, taken in a trial of the OX40 agonist ivuxolimab. This receptor was obtained from an adult with an advanced solid tumor such as melanoma, head and neck, liver or kidney cancer.

The CDR3 loop is CASSQDARPGNEQFF. The CDR3 DNA is TGCGCCAGCAGCCAAGATGCCAGGCCTGGGAATGAGCAGTTCTTC. The rearrangement links TRBV4-1 to TRBJ2-1, with D hard to call. This CDR3 has 15 amino acids. Per the germline V gene, CDR1 is MGHRA and CDR2 is YSYEKL. Trimming pared 0 bases from V and 7 bases from J, leaving 13 bases between.